The TCR beta chain under discussion was sequenced for a study of CXCR3-negative and CXCR3-positive naive CD8 T cells. Each CD8+ T cell subset was flow-sorted in triplicate. Every sort contained about 310,000 cells. CD45RO-CCR7+CD27+CD95- cells counted as naive CD8+ T cells. Germline CDR1 reads LGHDT; CDR2 reads YNNKEL (reference sequence). This CDR3 spans 13 amino acids. As concerns this clonotype: Its target is unknown.

5' RACE that incorporated UMI labels was used to prepare the TRB cDNA libraries. TCRdb re-analyzed the 5' RACE reads; it lists each CDR3 protein once, without DNA. The sample table sets out about 57,000 distinct CDR3 sequences. Notes on the study in general: Naive CXCR3-positive cells had TRB CDR3s more hydrophobic than those of CXCR3-negative naive cells. For memory CD8+ cells diversity was much lower, but both naive subsets had comparably high diversity. Fresh PBMCs served for most assays, and CXCR3 expression fell partially after cryopreservation.

This chain joins TRBV3-1 and TRBJ2-1; TCRdb reports TRBD2, a call that lacks DNA to check it against. This clonotype was sampled from a human donor in good health. Some clones in this sample may be carry-over from other donors' samples. The sample comprised naive CXCR3+ CD8+ T cells from blood. Subset indicated: CD45RO-CCR7+CD27+CD95- naive CD8+ T cells expressing CXCR3 (TNR3+). Here the CDR3 reads CASSKTYSEGQFF.